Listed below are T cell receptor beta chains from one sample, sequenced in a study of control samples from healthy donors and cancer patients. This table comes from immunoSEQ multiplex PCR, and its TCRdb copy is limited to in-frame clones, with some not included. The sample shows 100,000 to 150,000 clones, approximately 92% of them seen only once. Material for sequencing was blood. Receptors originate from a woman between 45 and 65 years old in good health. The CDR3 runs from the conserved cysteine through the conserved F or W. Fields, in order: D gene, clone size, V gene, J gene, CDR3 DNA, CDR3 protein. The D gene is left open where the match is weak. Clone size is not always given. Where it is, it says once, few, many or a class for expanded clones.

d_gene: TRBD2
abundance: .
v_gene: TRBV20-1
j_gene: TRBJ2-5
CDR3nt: TGCAGTGCTAGTAAGACTAGCGGGATTCAAGAGACCCAGTACTTC
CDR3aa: CSASKTSGIQETQYF

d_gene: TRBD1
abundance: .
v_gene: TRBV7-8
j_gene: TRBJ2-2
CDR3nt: TGTGCCAGCAGGTCACCGGGACAGTGGCTCACCGGGGAGCTGTTTTTT
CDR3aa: CASRSPGQWLTGELFF

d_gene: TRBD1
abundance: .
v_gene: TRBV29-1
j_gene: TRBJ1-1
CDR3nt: TGCAGCGCTAGGACAGGGGGGGACACTGAAGCTTTCTTT
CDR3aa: CSARTGGDTEAFF

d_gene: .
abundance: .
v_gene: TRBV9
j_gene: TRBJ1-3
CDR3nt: TGTGCCAGCAGCGTAGGAGGAAACACCATATATTTT
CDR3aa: CASSVGGNTIYF

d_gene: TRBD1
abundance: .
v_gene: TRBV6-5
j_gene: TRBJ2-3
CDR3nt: TGTGCCAGCAGTCGGGCATCGACAGGGGGAGGTACGCAGTATTTT
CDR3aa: CASSRASTGGGTQYF

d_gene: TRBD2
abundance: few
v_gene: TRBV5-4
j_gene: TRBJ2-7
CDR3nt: TGTGCCAGCAGCTCCGGGACTAGCCACTACGAGCAGTACTTC
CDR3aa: CASSSGTSHYEQYF

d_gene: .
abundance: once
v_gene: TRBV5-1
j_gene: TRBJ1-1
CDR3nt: TGCGCCAGCAGCTTTGAGGGCCGGGCTGAAGCTTTCTTT
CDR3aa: CASSFEGRAEAFF

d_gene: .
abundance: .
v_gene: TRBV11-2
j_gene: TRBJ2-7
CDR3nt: TGTGCCAGCACCTTTTCAAAGCCAGGGGACGAGCAGTACTTC
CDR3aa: CASTFSKPGDEQYF

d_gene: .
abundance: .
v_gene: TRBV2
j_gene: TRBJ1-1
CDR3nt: TGTGCCAGCAGCCAAGAACAGGGAACCACTGAAGCTTTCTTT
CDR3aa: CASSQEQGTTEAFF

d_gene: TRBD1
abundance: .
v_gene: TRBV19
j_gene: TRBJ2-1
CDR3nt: TGTGCCACCAAACCCGGGACAGGGTGGAATGAGCAGTTCTTC
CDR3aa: CATKPGTGWNEQFF

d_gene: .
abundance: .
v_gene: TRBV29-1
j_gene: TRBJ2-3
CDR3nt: TGCAGCGTGGATTCAGGGTACATAGATACGCAGTATTTT
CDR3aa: CSVDSGYIDTQYF

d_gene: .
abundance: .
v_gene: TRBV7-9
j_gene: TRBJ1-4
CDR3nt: TGTGCCAGCAGCTTTTCTGGGAGTGATGAAAAACTGTTTTTT
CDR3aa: CASSFSGSDEKLFF

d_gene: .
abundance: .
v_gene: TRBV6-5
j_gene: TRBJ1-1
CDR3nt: TGTGCCAGCAATGTAGACAGAGTGTCTAACACTGAAGCTTTCTTT
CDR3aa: CASNVDRVSNTEAFF

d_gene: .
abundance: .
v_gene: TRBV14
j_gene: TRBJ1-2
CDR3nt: TGTGCCAGCAGCCAAGTCGAGTCCGCTAACTATGGCTACACCTTC
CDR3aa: CASSQVESANYGYTF

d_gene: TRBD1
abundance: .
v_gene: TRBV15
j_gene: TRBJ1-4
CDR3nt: TGTGCCACCAGCAGGGACAGGGTCATGGGTAATGAAAAACTGTTTTTT
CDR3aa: CATSRDRVMGNEKLFF

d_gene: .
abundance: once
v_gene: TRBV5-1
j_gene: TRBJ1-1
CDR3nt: TGCGCCAGCAGCTTGGGGGGGAACACTGAAGCTTTCTTT
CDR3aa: CASSLGGNTEAFF

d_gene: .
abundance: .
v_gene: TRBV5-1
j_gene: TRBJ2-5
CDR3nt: TGCGCCAGCAGGTCGGGACTTCTTACCCGGGAGACCCAGTACTTC
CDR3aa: CASRSGLLTRETQYF

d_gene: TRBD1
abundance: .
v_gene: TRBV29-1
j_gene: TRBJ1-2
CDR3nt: TGCAGCGTTAACAGGGGGCTCAACTATGGCTACACCTTC
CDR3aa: CSVNRGLNYGYTF

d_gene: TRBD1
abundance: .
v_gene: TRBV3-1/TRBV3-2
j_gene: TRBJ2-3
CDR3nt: TGTGCCAGCAGCCATGGACAGGGGCCGTTTGTATTT
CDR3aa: CASSHGQGPFVF

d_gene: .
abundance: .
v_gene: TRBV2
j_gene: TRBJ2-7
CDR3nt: TGTGCCAGCAGATCACCCGACTCCTACGAGCAGTACTTC
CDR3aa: CASRSPDSYEQYF

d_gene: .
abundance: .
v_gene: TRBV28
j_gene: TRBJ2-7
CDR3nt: TGTGCCAGCAGCGAAATGGGGCAGACACCGTACGAGCAGTACTTC
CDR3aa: CASSEMGQTPYEQYF

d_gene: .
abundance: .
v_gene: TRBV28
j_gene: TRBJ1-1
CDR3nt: TGTGCCAGCAGTTATGTTCAGGGATACACTGAAGCTTTCTTT
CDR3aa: CASSYVQGYTEAFF

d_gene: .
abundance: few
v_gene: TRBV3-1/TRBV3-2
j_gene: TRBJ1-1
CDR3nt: TGTGCCAGCAGCCCCCCCTTTGGGGGAAACACTGAAGCTTTCTTT
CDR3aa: CASSPPFGGNTEAFF

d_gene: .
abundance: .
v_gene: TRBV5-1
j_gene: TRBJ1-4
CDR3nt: TGCGCCAGCAGCTTGCGGCGGGGGACTAATGAAAAACTGTTTTTT
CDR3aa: CASSLRRGTNEKLFF

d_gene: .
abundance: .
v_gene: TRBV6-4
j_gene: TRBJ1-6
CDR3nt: TGTGCCAGCAGTGACTCACAACTCCGACCCCTCCACTTT
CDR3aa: CASSDSQLRPLHF

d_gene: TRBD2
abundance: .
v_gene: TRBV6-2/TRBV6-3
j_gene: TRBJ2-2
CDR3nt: TGTGCCAGCAGCCGCAGACTAGCGGGGCCGAACACCGGGGAGCTGTTTTTT
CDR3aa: CASSRRLAGPNTGELFF

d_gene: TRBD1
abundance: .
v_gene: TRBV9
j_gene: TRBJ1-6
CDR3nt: TGTGCCAGCAGCGCCGGTGACAGGGCTAAAAATTCACCCCTCCACTTT
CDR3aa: CASSAGDRAKNSPLHF

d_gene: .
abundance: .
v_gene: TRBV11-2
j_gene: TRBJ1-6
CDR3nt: TGTGCCAGCAGCCCACGGGGACTTAGAGGAGAACCCCTCCACTTT
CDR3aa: CASSPRGLRGEPLHF

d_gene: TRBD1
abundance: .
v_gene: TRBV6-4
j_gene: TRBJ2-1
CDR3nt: TGTGCCAGCAGCGTACAGGGGCAGGATGAGCAGTTCTTC
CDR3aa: CASSVQGQDEQFF

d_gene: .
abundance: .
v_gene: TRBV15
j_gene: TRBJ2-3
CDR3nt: TGTGCCACCAGCCTTTCGAATACGCAGTATTTT
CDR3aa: CATSLSNTQYF

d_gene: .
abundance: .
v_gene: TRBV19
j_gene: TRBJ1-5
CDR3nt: TGTGCCAGTAGTATTCATGGGACGGATAGCAATCAGCCCCAGCATTTT
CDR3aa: CASSIHGTDSNQPQHF

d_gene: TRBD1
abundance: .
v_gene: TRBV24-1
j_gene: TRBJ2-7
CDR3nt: TGTGCCACCAGTGACGCGGGACAGGGAGCCTACGAGCAGTACTTC
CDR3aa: CATSDAGQGAYEQYF

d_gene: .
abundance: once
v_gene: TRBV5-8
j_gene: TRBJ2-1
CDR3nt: TGTGCCAGCAGCCTCGCCCGGTTGGAGTACAATGAGCAGTTCTTC
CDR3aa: CASSLARLEYNEQFF

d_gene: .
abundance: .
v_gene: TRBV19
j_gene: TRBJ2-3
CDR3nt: TGTGCCAGCCGCGAAACAGATACGCAGTATTTT
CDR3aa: CASRETDTQYF

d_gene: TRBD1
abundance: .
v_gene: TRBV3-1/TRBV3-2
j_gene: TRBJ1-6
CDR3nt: TGTGCCAGCAGCGGCAGGGGGGTGGAATCACCCCTCCACTTT
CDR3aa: CASSGRGVESPLHF

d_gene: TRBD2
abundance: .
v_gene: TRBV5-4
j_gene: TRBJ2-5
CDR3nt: TGTGCCAGCAGCCCGGGGGGGGAGCCCTCGTGGGAGACCCAGTACTTC
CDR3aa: CASSPGGEPSWETQYF